The entry below describes one T cell receptor (beta chain). Its antigen is unidentified. The data belong to a study of siplizumab effects on memory and regulatory T cells. Study findings and constraints: The suppressive capacity of proliferating Tregs from siplizumab cultures remained unconfirmed. Most proliferating CD4+ or CD8+ clones, roughly 75-95%, had no naive or memory assignment. Poor capture below about 10^-5 frequency left most alloreactive clones unmapped to unstimulated subsets. With siplizumab, mappable alloreactive CD4+ clones averaged around 70% Treg-derived, versus less than 30% in controls.

The method was immunoSEQ multiplex PCR; TCRdb's version includes in-frame clones alone and lacks a portion of them. Of fewer than 85,000 clones listed, over 90% are singletons. Input material: CD8+ T cells sorted from blood. This receptor was obtained from a human donor in good health.

CDR3 coding DNA: TGCAGCGTTGCCCGGGAAGAGACCCAGTACTTC. It is translated as CSVAREETQYF. The chain joins TRBV29-1 to TRBJ2-5, with D unclear. The CDR3 is 11 amino acids. V was cut by 4 bases and J by 3 bases, with 6 bases left in between. The germline gives CDR1 SQVTM, CDR2 ANQGSEA.